The 25 T cell receptor beta chains listed next were all sequenced from one sample in a study of pediatric ulcerative colitis. Profiling relied on immunoSEQ multiplex PCR, and the TCRdb table lists in-frame clones only, not all of them. The sample contains tens of thousands of clones, roughly 90% of which appear only once. Sequenced material: blood. The source of these receptors is a boy aged 5 to 17 with severe ulcerative colitis.

The genes are TRBV27 and TRBJ1-2; a possible D gene is TRBD1 (5 bases). Germline V gene sequence: CDR1 MNHEY, CDR2 SMNVEV (reference sequence). Trimming left V 5 bases short and J 3 bases short, with 16 bases between. This CDR3 comprises 15 residues. The CDR3 DNA sequence: TGTGCCAGCAGTGAATCCGGGGCGAATTACTATGGCTACACCTTC. Translating it yields CASSESGANYYGYTF.

The gene calls are TRBV9 and TRBJ2-7, with TRBD2 identical over 8 bases. Germline CDR1 and CDR2: SGDLS and YYNGEE. This CDR3 is built from 15 residues. V shed 0 bases and J 2 bases; nucleotides not matched to a gene: 4. This CDR3 is CASSVASGGAYEQYF. The DNA of the CDR3 is TGTGCCAGCAGCGTAGCCAGCGGGGGCGCCTACGAGCAGTACTTC.

V gene TRBV4-2 combines with J gene TRBJ2-5; 9 nucleotides agree with TRBD2. The germline V gene encodes CDR1 LGHNA and CDR2 YNFKEQ. Trimming cost V 1 base and J 5 bases; bases outside gene matches: 8. This CDR3 spans 16 amino acids. The CDR3, as DNA: TGTGCCAGCAGCCAAGGGGGGCGGGAGGGCCTTGAGACCCAGTACTTC. It yields the protein CASSQGGREGLETQYF.

This chain links TRBV5-1 with TRBJ2-1; D call uncertain. Trimming shortened V by 6 bases and J by 4 bases, and 11 bases separated the two germline ends. CDR3 length: 13 residues. Germline loops: CDR1 SGHRS, CDR2 YFSETQ. This CDR3 is CASTQADYNEQFF. For the CDR3, the DNA is TGCGCCAGCACACAAGCAGATTACAATGAGCAGTTCTTC.

The J gene is TRBJ2-4, the V gene TRBV6-5; D may be TRBD1 or TRBD2 (5 bases each). This CDR3 is built from 13 residues. Trimming pared 6 bases from V and 8 bases from J, leaving 14 bases between. Germline CDR1 and CDR2: MNHEY and SVGAGI. The CDR3 DNA reads as TGTGCCAGCAGCCACGGAGTGGGGGACATTCAGTACTTC. Protein sequence: CASSHGVGDIQYF.

V usage is TRBV6-5 and J usage is TRBJ1-3, with D possibly being TRBD1 (5 bases). V was pared by 7 bases and J by 0 bases, with 13 bases between. This CDR3 has 15 residues. Per germline, CDR1 MNHEY and CDR2 SVGAGI. The CDR3 DNA sequence: TGTGCCAGCACGACGGGACTTCACTCTGGAAACACCATATATTTT. As protein: CASTTGLHSGNTIYF.

The V and J genes are TRBV27 and TRBJ1-2; D is undetermined. CDR1 is MNHEY and CDR2 is SMNVEV in the germline V gene (reference sequence). V lost 0 bases and J lost 8, with 10 bases in between. The CDR3 length is 13 residues. Here the CDR3 reads CASSLSIGSGYTF. DNA of the CDR3: TGTGCCAGCAGTTTATCGATCGGGAGCGGCTACACCTTC.

The chain couples TRBV5-1 to TRBJ2-7, with D possibly matching TRBD1 (5 bases). The V end lost 0 bases, the J end lost 0 bases, and 13 bases lay between the germline ends. Germline-derived CDR1 and CDR2 are SGHRS and YFSETQ. The CDR3 length is 16 residues. The chain's CDR3 is CASSLAGQGSSYEQYF. The CDR3, as DNA: TGCGCCAGCAGCTTGGCCGGGCAGGGTAGCTCCTACGAGCAGTACTTC.

The V and J genes are TRBV18 and TRBJ2-2, with no clear D. Germline lookup yields CDR1 KGHSH and CDR2 LQKENI. Trimming removed 8 bases from V and 0 bases from J, with 13 bases in between. The CDR3 covers 15 residues. The CDR3 nucleotides read TGTGCCAGCGCCGCAGACGCAACGAACACCGGGGAGCTGTTTTTT. Amino acid sequence: CASAADATNTGELFF.

The chain is built from TRBV30 and TRBJ1-5, with D possibly TRBD1 on 6 matching bases. This CDR3 has 14 amino acids. The V end was cut by 0 bases, the J end by 3 bases, with 9 bases between. Germline CDR1 is GTSNPN and CDR2 is SVGIG (reference sequence). CDR3 in amino acids: CAWSVGQINQPQHF. The CDR3 DNA sequence: TGTGCCTGGAGTGTAGGACAGATCAATCAGCCCCAGCATTTT.

This chain connects TRBV4-1 to TRBJ2-2; D is uncertain. Deletions cut 0 bases from V and 5 bases from J, with 4 bases between. The CDR3 extends over 13 amino acids. CDR1 and CDR2 (germline): MGHRA, YSYEKL. CDR3 sequence (DNA): TGCGCCAGCAGCCAAGATAGGACCGGGGAGCTGTTTTTT. Residues: CASSQDRTGELFF.

This chain links TRBV7-8 with TRBJ2-2; D is possibly TRBD1 (6 bases). The CDR3 is 18 amino acids. The germline V and J ends were trimmed by 0 bases and 4 bases, with 18 bases remaining between them. Germline CDR1 reads SGHVS; CDR2 reads FQNEAQ. CDR3 DNA sequence: TGTGCCAGCAGCTTAGCGGGACGACAGGCCTTTGCCACCGGGGAGCTGTTTTTT. This translates into CASSLAGRQAFATGELFF.

This chain's CDR3 is CASSGSGQKGPEAFF. The DNA for the CDR3 is TGTGCCAGCAGTGGCTCGGGACAGAAAGGACCTGAAGCTTTCTTT. The chain has TRBV25-1 and TRBJ1-1; 7 nucleotides align to TRBD1. From germline, CDR1 is MGHDK and CDR2 SYGVNS. This CDR3 contains 15 residues. V was clipped by 4 bases and J by 6 bases; unmatched bases: 11. The full variable domain, rest sourced from reference TRBV25-1 and TRBJ1-1, is EADIYQTPRYLVIGTGKKITLECSQTMGHDKMYWYQQDPGMELHLIHYSYGVNSTEKGDLSSESTVSRIRTEHFPLTLESARPSHTSQYLCASSGSGQKGPEAFFGQGTRLTVV.

The rearrangement links TRBV18 to TRBJ1-1, with D perhaps TRBD1 (5 bases). Trimming stripped 1 base from V and 0 bases from J, with 9 bases between. The CDR3 extends over 15 amino acids. The germline V gene encodes CDR1 KGHSH and CDR2 LQKENI. The CDR3 coding sequence is TGTGCCAGCTCACCACTACGGGGGATGAACACTGAAGCTTTCTTT. Residues: CASSPLRGMNTEAFF.

The rearrangement links TRBV2 to TRBJ2-5; 11 bases match TRBD2. The J call may be in error: the DNA end matches TRBJ2-7 better. Germline lookup yields CDR1 SNHLY and CDR2 FYNNEI. This CDR3 has 15 amino acids. CDR3 bases: TGTGCCAGCAGCCAGAGACTAGCGGGGCCCTACGAGCAGTACTTC. It translates to CASSQRLAGPYEQYF.

The rearrangement links TRBV4-3 to TRBJ2-7, with TRBD2 as a possible D gene (6 bases). Germline CDR1 and CDR2: LGHNA and YSLEER. V dropped 4 bases and J dropped 1 base, with 11 bases sitting between them. There are 14 residues in the CDR3. This chain's CDR3 is CASSPEEGSYEQYF. The CDR3 DNA follows: TGCGCCAGCAGCCCCGAGGAGGGGTCCTACGAGCAGTACTTC.

The rearrangement links TRBV6-4 to TRBJ2-7; a weak D match, TRBD2 (6 bases). This CDR3 is 14 amino acids long. The V and J ends lost 2 bases and 3 bases respectively, with 11 bases between them. The germline V gene has CDR1 MRHNA and CDR2 SNTAGT. The CDR3 spells CASSDGGVFYEQYF. The DNA for the CDR3 is TGTGCCAGCAGTGACGGCGGGGTATTCTACGAGCAGTACTTC.

The V gene is TRBV27, the J gene TRBJ2-7, with TRBD1 identical over 8 bases. This CDR3 contains 16 residues. The trim removed 6 bases at V and 2 bases at J, leaving 12 bases unmatched. CDR1 is MNHEY, CDR2 SMNVEV, per germline (reference sequence). CDR3 nucleotides: TGTGCCAGCAGCCCAGGACAGGGAGGATTAACCTACGAGCAGTACTTC. Residues: CASSPGQGGLTYEQYF.

The J gene is TRBJ2-7, the V gene TRBV29-1, with D possibly matching TRBD1 (5 bases). This CDR3 region has 12 residues. CDR1 SQVTM and CDR2 ANQGSEA come from the germline V gene. The V end lost 5 bases, the J end lost 3 bases, and 11 bases lay between the germline ends. In DNA, the CDR3 is TGCAGCGTTAAGAGTCAGGGCTACGAGCAGTACTTC. It translates to CSVKSQGYEQYF.

The rearrangement links TRBV29-1 to TRBJ2-3, with 10 bases that match TRBD2. Trimming removed 5 bases from V and 5 bases from J; junction bases left unmatched: 10. CDR1 and CDR2 from the germline V gene are SQVTM and ANQGSEA. CDR3 size: 15 residues. CDR3 in DNA: TGCAGCGTTAGGGGGGGGACTAGCGACGAAGATACGCAGTATTTT. Protein product: CSVRGGTSDEDTQYF.

The J gene is TRBJ2-1, the V gene TRBV27; D is uncertain. Germline lookup yields CDR1 MNHEY and CDR2 SMNVEV (reference sequence). Trimming took 3 bases from V and 5 from J, leaving 11 bases between them. The CDR3 loop spans 14 amino acids. CDR3 DNA sequence: TGTGCCAGCAGTTTGCTTGAAGCTAACAATGAGCAGTTCTTC. It translates to CASSLLEANNEQFF.

The chain is built from TRBV9 and TRBJ1-1, with D maybe TRBD1 (5 bases). Germline CDR1 and CDR2: SGDLS and YYNGEE. The ends were cut back, 0 bases at V and 0 bases at J, with 9 bases in the middle. This CDR3 region has 15 residues. This CDR3 reads CASSVASGMNTEAFF. For the CDR3, the DNA is TGTGCCAGCAGCGTAGCCTCAGGGATGAACACTGAAGCTTTCTTT.

The chain couples TRBV27 to TRBJ1-1; D may be TRBD1 (5 bases). The V gene's germline CDR1 is MNHEY and CDR2 SMNVEV (reference sequence). V was clipped by 6 bases and J by 1 base, with 12 bases between them. The CDR3 sequence is 14 residues long. The chain's CDR3 is CASRSQEENTEAFF. In DNA form, the CDR3 reads TGTGCCAGCAGGTCACAGGAGGAGAACACTGAAGCTTTCTTT.

This rearrangement joins TRBV2 to TRBJ2-3; no definite D call. This CDR3 is built from 11 residues. Trimming left V 5 bases short and J 2 bases short, with 2 bases between. Germline CDR1 is SNHLY and CDR2 is FYNNEI. CDR3 nucleotide sequence: TGTGCCAGCAGTCCCACAGATACGCAGTATTTT. The encoded protein is CASSPTDTQYF. The full variable domain, its missing parts supplied by reference TRBV2 and TRBJ2-3, is EPEVTQTPSHQVTQMGQEVILRCVPISNHLYFYWYRQILGQKVEFLVSFYNNEISEKSEIFDDQFSVERPDGSNFTLKIRSTKLEDSAMYFCASSPTDTQYFGPGTRLTVL.

This clone was observed a single time. The genes are TRBV27 and TRBJ2-3; D unresolved. Looked up from germline, CDR1 is MNHEY and CDR2 is SMNVEV (reference sequence). Trimming left V 6 bases short and J 2 bases short, with 15 bases between. The CDR3 sequence is 15 residues long. The CDR3 sequence is CASSPYSRLTDTQYF. Here the CDR3 DNA reads TGTGCCAGCAGCCCCTACTCGCGGCTCACAGATACGCAGTATTTT.